These T cell receptor beta chains were read from a single sample in a study of T cells in Graves' hyperthyroidism and ophthalmopathy. TCRdb called the multiplex PCR reads again in MiXCR, with one record for every CDR3 protein. The top ten hold roughly 17% of the sample, which has around 520,000 distinct CDR3 sequences, around 14% seen once. Material for sequencing was blood. The receptors come from a woman in her late teens or twenties with Graves' hyperthyroidism. The CDR3 runs from the conserved cysteine through the conserved F or W. The D gene is left open where the match is weak. Part of the rows lack a size; the others show once, few, many or a class for expanded clones.

J: TRBJ1-1; D: .; size: many; V: TRBV7-3; DNA: TGTGCCAGCAGACAAGACAGCATGAACACTGAAGCTTTCTTT; CDR3: CASRQDSMNTEAFF
J: TRBJ1-2; D: .; size: .; V: TRBV20-1; DNA: TGCAGTGCTAGAGAGTTGGAAGGTAGGGGAGGCTACACCTTC; CDR3: CSARELEGRGGYTF
J: TRBJ1-4; D: .; size: few; V: TRBV25-1; DNA: TGTGCCGGCAGTATGCAAGGACGTGGGGAAAAACTGTTTTTT; CDR3: CAGSMQGRGEKLFF
J: TRBJ1-4; D: TRBD1; size: many; V: TRBV2; DNA: TGTGCCAGCACCCGACAGGGTGGGGAAAAACTGTTTTTT; CDR3: CASTRQGGEKLFF
J: TRBJ1-2; D: .; size: many; V: TRBV12-3/TRBV12-4; DNA: TGTGCCAGCCGGGGTCCGGGGTATGGCTACACCTTC; CDR3: CASRGPGYGYTF
J: TRBJ2-1; D: .; size: few; V: TRBV7-8; DNA: TGTGCCAGCGGGAGGTTCAGAGATGAGCAGTTCTTC; CDR3: CASGRFRDEQFF
J: TRBJ2-3; D: .; size: .; V: TRBV6-1; DNA: TGTGCCAGCAGTGAAGCTTTAGATACGCAGTATTTT; CDR3: CASSEALDTQYF
J: TRBJ2-5; D: TRBD2; size: many; V: TRBV20-1; DNA: TGCGGGTGGCAGTATAGCGGGAGAGGGGCGGACCAGTACTTC; CDR3: CGWQYSGRGADQYF
J: TRBJ1-1; D: TRBD1; size: .; V: TRBV19; DNA: TGTGCCAGTACCACACGGACAGGGACTGAAGCTTTCTTT; CDR3: CASTTRTGTEAFF
J: TRBJ1-1; D: .; size: few; V: TRBV9; DNA: TGTGCCAGCAGCGTAGCTACAGGGCTTGGGATGAACACTGAAGCTTTCTTT; CDR3: CASSVATGLGMNTEAFF
J: TRBJ2-3; D: .; size: .; V: TRBV7-3; DNA: TGTGCCAGCCGGAAGGAGGGCACAGATACGCAGTATTTT; CDR3: CASRKEGTDTQYF
J: TRBJ2-6; D: TRBD1; size: .; V: TRBV12-3/TRBV12-4; DNA: TGTGCCAGCAGTTCAGGGGGCGGGGTAGCTGGGGCCAACGTCCTGACTTTC; CDR3: CASSSGGGVAGANVLTF
J: TRBJ2-3; D: .; size: many; V: TRBV5-1; DNA: TGCGCCAGCAGCTCCGGACAGACAGATACGCAGTATTTT; CDR3: CASSSGQTDTQYF
J: TRBJ1-5; D: .; size: few; V: TRBV20-1; DNA: TGCAGTGCTAGAGGGGGGCAGGCTAGCAATCAGCCCCAGCATTTT; CDR3: CSARGGQASNQPQHF
J: TRBJ2-3; D: TRBD2; size: many; V: TRBV12-3/TRBV12-4; DNA: TGTGCCAGCAGACCACCGGGACTAGCAGGGGGGCCCACAGATACGCAGTATTTT; CDR3: CASRPPGLAGGPTDTQYF
J: TRBJ1-4; D: TRBD1; size: many; V: TRBV7-8; DNA: TGTGCCAGCAGCTTAGCGAGGGACAGGGTTATACATGAAAAACTGTTTTTT; CDR3: CASSLARDRVIHEKLFF
J: TRBJ2-7; D: TRBD1; size: .; V: TRBV2; DNA: TGTGCCAGCGAGACAGGGGGCACCTACGAGCAGTACTTC; CDR3: CASETGGTYEQYF
J: TRBJ2-3; D: .; size: .; V: TRBV6-2/TRBV6-3; DNA: TGTGCCAGCAGGGGGCTAGCGTTGATTGGGAGCACAGATACGCAGTATTTT; CDR3: CASRGLALIGSTDTQYF
J: TRBJ2-7; D: .; size: many; V: TRBV6-5; DNA: TGTGCCAGCAGTTACATCGGGTCCTACGAGCAGTACTTC; CDR3: CASSYIGSYEQYF
J: TRBJ2-2; D: TRBD2; size: many; V: TRBV3-1; DNA: TGTGCCAGCAGCCTGGGACTATCGCTCGGGGAGCTGTTTTTT; CDR3: CASSLGLSLGELFF
J: TRBJ2-7; D: TRBD2; size: many; V: TRBV20-1; DNA: TGCAGTGCTCTAGAACTAGCGGGAGGTTACGAGCAGTACTTC; CDR3: CSALELAGGYEQYF
J: TRBJ2-4; D: .; size: many; V: TRBV20-1; DNA: TGCAGTGCTAGTGGGAAAAACATTCAGTACTTC; CDR3: CSASGKNIQYF
J: TRBJ2-3; D: .; size: many; V: TRBV30; DNA: TGTGCCTGGAGTTTTGTAGATACGCAGTATTTT; CDR3: CAWSFVDTQYF
J: TRBJ2-3; D: .; size: many; V: TRBV3-1; DNA: TGTGCCTGTTCTAGGGGGGGGGGCACAGATACGCAGTATTTT; CDR3: CACSRGGGTDTQYF
J: TRBJ2-3; D: TRBD1; size: many; V: TRBV29-1; DNA: TGCAGCGTTGAGGGGAGGGACAGGGGTTTAGATACGCAGTATTTT; CDR3: CSVEGRDRGLDTQYF
J: TRBJ2-3; D: .; size: many; V: TRBV12-3/TRBV12-4; DNA: TGTGCCAGCAGAACCTTCACAGATACGCAGTATTTT; CDR3: CASRTFTDTQYF
J: TRBJ2-5; D: TRBD2; size: many; V: TRBV18; DNA: TGTGCCAGCTCACCACCGAGCGGGAGGGGAGAGACCCAGTACTTC; CDR3: CASSPPSGRGETQYF
J: TRBJ2-7; D: .; size: many; V: TRBV11-3; DNA: TGTGCCAGCAGCTTACCAGGGATGAACGAGCAGTACTTC; CDR3: CASSLPGMNEQYF
J: TRBJ1-5; D: TRBD1; size: many; V: TRBV20-1; DNA: TGCAGTGCTAGGGGGTGGCCTAAACAGAGGGGGCGCGATCAGCCCCAACATTTT; CDR3: CSARGWPKQRGRDQPQHF
J: TRBJ2-2; D: .; size: .; V: TRBV2; DNA: TGTGCCAGCAATCAGGGCAGGAACACCGGGGGGCTGTTTTTT; CDR3: CASNQGRNTGGLFF
J: TRBJ1-4; D: .; size: .; V: TRBV20-1; DNA: TGCAGTGCTAGGCCAGGGGTGGGTAATGAAAAACTGTTTTTT; CDR3: CSARPGVGNEKLFF
J: TRBJ2-2; D: .; size: many; V: TRBV10-3; DNA: TGTGCCAGCGGAGGGGGAGTTAACACCGGGGAGCTGTTTTTT; CDR3: CASGGGVNTGELFF
J: TRBJ1-5; D: .; size: many; V: TRBV12-3/TRBV12-4; DNA: TGTGCCAGCAGTTTTTGGGGTCAGCCCCAGCATTTT; CDR3: CASSFWGQPQHF
J: TRBJ1-1; D: .; size: many; V: TRBV19; DNA: TGTGCCAGTAGGCCAGGATTTCGGGATACTGAAGCTTTCTTT; CDR3: CASRPGFRDTEAFF
J: TRBJ2-3; D: .; size: few; V: TRBV3-1; DNA: TGTGCCAGCAGCCGTAATTTCCGGGACACAGATACGCAGTATTTT; CDR3: CASSRNFRDTDTQYF
J: TRBJ1-1; D: .; size: .; V: TRBV9; DNA: TGTGCCAGCAGTTACCAGGGACACGACACTGAAGCTTTCTTT; CDR3: CASSYQGHDTEAFF
J: TRBJ1-2; D: TRBD1; size: few; V: TRBV12-3/TRBV12-4; DNA: TGTGCCAGCAGTGGGACAGTAACTAACTATGGCTACACCTTC; CDR3: CASSGTVTNYGYTF
J: TRBJ2-3; D: .; size: few; V: TRBV6-4; DNA: TGTGCCAGCAGTGCAGGGACGGGGATCGGCACAGATACGCAGTATTTT; CDR3: CASSAGTGIGTDTQYF
J: TRBJ1-5; D: TRBD1; size: many; V: TRBV12-3/TRBV12-4; DNA: TGTGCCAGCCTAGACGCCGACAGGGGAGGCCAGCCCCAGCATTTT; CDR3: CASLDADRGGQPQHF
J: TRBJ2-1; D: .; size: .; V: TRBV29-1; DNA: TGCAGCGTGCTCCGGACAAGTTTCAATGAGCAGTTCTTC; CDR3: CSVLRTSFNEQFF
J: TRBJ2-5; D: TRBD2; size: many; V: TRBV7-9; DNA: TGTGCCAGCAGCTTAGATGGTAGCGGGAGAATGTACGAGACCCAGTACTTC; CDR3: CASSLDGSGRMYETQYF
J: TRBJ2-3; D: TRBD2; size: few; V: TRBV3-1; DNA: TGTGCCAGCAGCCAAGCGGTTAGCGGGTGGGGCACAGATACGCAGTATTTT; CDR3: CASSQAVSGWGTDTQYF
J: TRBJ2-1; D: .; size: many; V: TRBV19; DNA: TGTGCCAGTAGTATAGTTTCTAGCGTGTACAATGAGCAGTTCTTC; CDR3: CASSIVSSVYNEQFF
J: TRBJ1-1; D: .; size: .; V: TRBV9; DNA: TGTGCCAGCAGCCCTGTCGGGCCCCAGAACACTGAAGCTTTCTTT; CDR3: CASSPVGPQNTEAFF
J: TRBJ2-2; D: .; size: many; V: TRBV11-2; DNA: TGTGCCAGCAGATATAGTGAATTGGGCACCGGGGAGCTGTTTTTT; CDR3: CASRYSELGTGELFF
J: TRBJ2-3; D: .; size: many; V: TRBV6-1; DNA: TGTGCCAGCAGTTCCAGGGTCACGCGCACAGATACGCAGTATTTT; CDR3: CASSSRVTRTDTQYF
J: TRBJ2-2; D: .; size: many; V: TRBV6-1; DNA: TGTGCCAGTCGAACAGGGAACACCGGGGAGCTGTTTTTT; CDR3: CASRTGNTGELFF
J: TRBJ2-1; D: .; size: .; V: TRBV20-1; DNA: TGCAGTGCTAGAACTCCGAGGGTGAACAATGAGCAGTTCTTC; CDR3: CSARTPRVNNEQFF